This T cell receptor (beta chain) originates from a study of regulatory T cells in long-lasting Graves disease. Overall study results and limits: Newly diagnosed Graves' patients had higher TCR diversity than persistent ones. Possibly, accuracy suffered from the small sample size.

This CDR3 contains 15 residues. The V segment lost 3 bases and the J segment 2 bases; nucleotides outside the gene matches: 3. Germline V lookup: CDR1 SGDLS, CDR2 YYNGEE. The time point is: newly diagnosed GD, antithyroid drugs for less than 3 months. The TCR library was made from RNA extracted from PBMCs. On this clonotype: The antigen remains unidentified.

In building TCR beta libraries, iRepertoire HTBI primers were used together with Arm-PCR of CDR3 regions. In TCRdb, the multiplex PCR reads were re-called with MiXCR into one record per CDR3 protein. Of 410,000 or so distinct CDR3 sequences listed, 15% are singletons. This sample was also put to use in a study of T cells in Graves' hyperthyroidism and ophthalmopathy. As that report states: The HTBI primer set drove a first-round RT-PCR of the TCR CDR3.

The chain carries TRBV9 and TRBJ2-1, with 9 bases aligning to TRBD2. This sample comprised peripheral blood mononuclear cells (PBMCs), obtained at new diagnosis, from a patient treated with antithyroid drugs. The clonotype was recovered from a woman aged 25 to 39 with Graves disease. The CDR3 sequence: CASSGSGRPYNEQFF. CDR3 DNA: TGTGCCAGCAGCGGTAGCGGGAGACCCTACAATGAGCAGTTCTTC.